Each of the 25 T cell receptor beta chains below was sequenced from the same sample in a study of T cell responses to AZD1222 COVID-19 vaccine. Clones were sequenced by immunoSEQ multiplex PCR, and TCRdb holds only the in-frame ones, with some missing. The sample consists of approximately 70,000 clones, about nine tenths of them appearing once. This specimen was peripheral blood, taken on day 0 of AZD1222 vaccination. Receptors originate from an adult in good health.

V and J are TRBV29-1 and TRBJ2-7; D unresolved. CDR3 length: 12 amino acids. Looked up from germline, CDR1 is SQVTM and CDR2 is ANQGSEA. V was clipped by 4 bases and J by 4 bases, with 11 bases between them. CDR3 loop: CSVVVQSYEQYF. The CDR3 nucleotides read TGCAGCGTTGTAGTACAGTCTTACGAGCAGTACTTC.

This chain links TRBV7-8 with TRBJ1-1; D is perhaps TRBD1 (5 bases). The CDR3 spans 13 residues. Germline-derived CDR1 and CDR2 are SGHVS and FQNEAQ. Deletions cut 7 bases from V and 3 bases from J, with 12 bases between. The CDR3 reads CASTWGMDTEAFF. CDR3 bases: TGTGCCAGCACCTGGGGCATGGACACTGAAGCTTTCTTT. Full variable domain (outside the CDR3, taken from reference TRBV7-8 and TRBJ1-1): GAGVSQSPRYKVAKRGQDVALRCDPISGHVSLFWYQQALGQGPEFLTYFQNEAQLDKSGLPSDRFFAERPEGSVSTLKIQRTQQEDSAVYLCASTWGMDTEAFFGQGTRLTVV.

The CDR3 protein is CASSLPSMKPGQFAGEQFF. The CDR3 DNA is TGTGCCAGCAGCTTGCCATCAATGAAACCGGGACAGTTCGCTGGTGAGCAGTTCTTC. This chain links TRBV5-5 with TRBJ2-1, with 7 bases identical to TRBD1. Trimming took 1 base from V and 9 from J; bases not matched to a gene: 22. Germline loops: CDR1 SGHKS, CDR2 YYEKEE (reference sequence). The CDR3 consists of 19 residues.

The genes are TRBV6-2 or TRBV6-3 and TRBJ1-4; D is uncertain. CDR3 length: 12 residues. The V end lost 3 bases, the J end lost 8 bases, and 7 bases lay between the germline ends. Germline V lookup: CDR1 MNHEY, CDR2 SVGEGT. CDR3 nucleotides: TGTGCCAGCAGTTATTTGGGAGAAAAACTGTTTTTT. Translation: CASSYLGEKLFF.

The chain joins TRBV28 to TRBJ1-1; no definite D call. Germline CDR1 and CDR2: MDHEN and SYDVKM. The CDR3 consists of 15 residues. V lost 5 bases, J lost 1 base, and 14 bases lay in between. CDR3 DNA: TGTGCCAGCAGTGGCTCGGCTGTTTCGAACACTGAAGCTTTCTTT. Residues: CASSGSAVSNTEAFF.

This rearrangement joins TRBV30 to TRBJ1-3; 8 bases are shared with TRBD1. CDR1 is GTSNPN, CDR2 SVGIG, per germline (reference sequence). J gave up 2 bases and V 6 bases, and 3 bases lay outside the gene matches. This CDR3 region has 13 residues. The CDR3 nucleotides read TGTGCCTGTGACAGGGGAACTGGAAACACCATATATTTT. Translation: CACDRGTGNTIYF. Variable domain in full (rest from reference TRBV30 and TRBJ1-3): SQTIHQWPATLVQPVGSPLSLECTVEGTSNPNLYWYRQAAGRGLQLLFYSVGIGQISSEVPQNLSASRPQDRQFILSSKKLLLSDSGFYLCACDRGTGNTIYFGEGSWLTVV.

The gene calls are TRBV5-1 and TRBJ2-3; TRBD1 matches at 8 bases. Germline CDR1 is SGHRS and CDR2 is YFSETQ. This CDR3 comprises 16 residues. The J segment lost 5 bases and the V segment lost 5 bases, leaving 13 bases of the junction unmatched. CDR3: CASRLTAGQGIDTQYF. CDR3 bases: TGCGCCAGCAGGCTTACCGCCGGACAGGGAATAGATACGCAGTATTTT.

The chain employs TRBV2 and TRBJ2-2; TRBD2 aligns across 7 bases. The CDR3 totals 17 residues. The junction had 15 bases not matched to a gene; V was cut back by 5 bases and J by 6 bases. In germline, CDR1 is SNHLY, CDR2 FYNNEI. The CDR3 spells CASSRLGTTDTSGELFF. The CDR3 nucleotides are TGTGCCAGCAGTCGACTAGGGACTACGGATACATCCGGGGAGCTGTTTTTT.

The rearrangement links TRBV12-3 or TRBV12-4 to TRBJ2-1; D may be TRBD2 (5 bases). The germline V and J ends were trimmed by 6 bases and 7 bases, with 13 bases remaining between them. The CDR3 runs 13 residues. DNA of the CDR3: TGTGCCAGCAGCCACGACTACGGTAATGAGCAGTTCTTC. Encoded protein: CASSHDYGNEQFF.

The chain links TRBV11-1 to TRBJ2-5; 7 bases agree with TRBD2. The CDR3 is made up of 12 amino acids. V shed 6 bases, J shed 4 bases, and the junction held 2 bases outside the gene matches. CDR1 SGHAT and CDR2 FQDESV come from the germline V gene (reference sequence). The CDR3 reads CASRGEGETQYF. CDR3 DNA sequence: TGTGCCAGCAGGGGGGAGGGAGAGACCCAGTACTTC.

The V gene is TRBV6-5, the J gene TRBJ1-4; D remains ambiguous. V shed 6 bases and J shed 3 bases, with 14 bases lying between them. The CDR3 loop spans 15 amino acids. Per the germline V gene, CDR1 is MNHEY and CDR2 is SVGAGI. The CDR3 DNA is TGTGCCAGCAGCCGCAGGACCATACCTAATGAAAAACTGTTTTTT. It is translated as CASSRRTIPNEKLFF.

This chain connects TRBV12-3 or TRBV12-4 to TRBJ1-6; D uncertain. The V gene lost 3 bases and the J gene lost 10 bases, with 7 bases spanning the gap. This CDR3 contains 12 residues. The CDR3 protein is CASSFQASPLHF. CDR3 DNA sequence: TGTGCCAGCAGTTTCCAGGCCTCACCCCTCCACTTT.

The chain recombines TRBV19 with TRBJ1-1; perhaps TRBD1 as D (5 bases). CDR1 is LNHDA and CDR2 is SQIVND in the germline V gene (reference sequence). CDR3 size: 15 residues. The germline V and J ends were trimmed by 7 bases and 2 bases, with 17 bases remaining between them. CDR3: CASMPPEGRNTEAFF. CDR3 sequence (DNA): TGTGCCAGTATGCCCCCAGAGGGGAGAAACACTGAAGCTTTCTTT.

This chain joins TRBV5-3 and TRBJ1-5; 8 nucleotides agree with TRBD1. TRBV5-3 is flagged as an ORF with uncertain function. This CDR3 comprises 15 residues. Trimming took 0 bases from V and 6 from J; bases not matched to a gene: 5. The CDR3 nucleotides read TGTGCCAGAAGCTTGGCCGACAGGGGTGGTCAGCCCCAGCATTTT. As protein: CARSLADRGGQPQHF.

Here the CDR3 reads CASSLASGGTDTQYF. The CDR3 bases are TGTGCCAGCAGCTTAGCCTCGGGGGGGACAGATACGCAGTATTTT. This rearrangement joins TRBV7-2 to TRBJ2-3, with 8 bases fitting TRBD2. Germline V gives CDR1 SGHTA, CDR2 FQGNSA. The CDR3 is 15 residues long. V lost 0 bases, J lost 3 bases, and 2 bases stayed unmatched.

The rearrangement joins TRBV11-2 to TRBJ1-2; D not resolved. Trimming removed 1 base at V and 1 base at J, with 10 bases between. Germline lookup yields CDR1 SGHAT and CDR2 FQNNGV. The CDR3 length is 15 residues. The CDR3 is CASSLGQALNYGYTF. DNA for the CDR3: TGTGCCAGCAGCTTAGGGCAGGCCCTTAACTATGGCTACACCTTC.

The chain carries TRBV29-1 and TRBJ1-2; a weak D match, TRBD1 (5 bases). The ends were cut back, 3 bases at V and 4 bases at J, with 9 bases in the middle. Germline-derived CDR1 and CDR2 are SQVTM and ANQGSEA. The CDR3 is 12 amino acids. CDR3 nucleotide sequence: TGCAGCGTTGATTGGCAGGGCTATGGCTACACCTTC. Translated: CSVDWQGYGYTF.

DNA for the CDR3: TGTGCCAGCAGCCCCCAGACAGGGGATTATAATTCACCCCTCCACTTT. Its protein is CASSPQTGDYNSPLHF. The V and J genes are TRBV7-2 and TRBJ1-6; 8 positions match TRBD1. The length of the CDR3 is 16 residues. Germline V CDR1 and CDR2: SGHTA, FQGNSA. J was trimmed by 4 bases and V by 5 bases; bases with no gene match: 7. The full variable domain, its missing parts supplied by reference TRBV7-2 and TRBJ1-6, is GAGVSQSPSNKVTEKGKDVELRCDPISGHTALYWYRQSLGQGLEFLIYFQGNSAPDKSGLPSDRFSAERTGGSVSTLTIQRTQQEDSAVYLCASSPQTGDYNSPLHFGNGTRLTVT.

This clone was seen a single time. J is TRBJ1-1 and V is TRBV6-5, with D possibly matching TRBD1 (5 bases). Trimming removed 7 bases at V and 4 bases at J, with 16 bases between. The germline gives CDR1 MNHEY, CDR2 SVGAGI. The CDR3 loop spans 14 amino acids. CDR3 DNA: TGTGCCAGCACCTTGGGGACCTCTGGCACTGAAGCTTTCTTT. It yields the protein CASTLGTSGTEAFF.

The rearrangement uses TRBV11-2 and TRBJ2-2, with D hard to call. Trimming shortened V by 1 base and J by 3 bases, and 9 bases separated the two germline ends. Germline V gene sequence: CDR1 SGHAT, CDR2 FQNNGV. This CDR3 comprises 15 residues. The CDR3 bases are TGTGCCAGCAGCTTAGGTCAGGCCTACACCGGGGAGCTGTTTTTT. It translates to CASSLGQAYTGELFF.

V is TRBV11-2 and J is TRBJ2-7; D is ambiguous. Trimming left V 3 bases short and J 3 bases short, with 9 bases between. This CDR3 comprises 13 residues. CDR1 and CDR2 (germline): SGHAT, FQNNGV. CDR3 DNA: TGTGCCAGCAGCTTCCCGGCGAACTACGAGCAGTACTTC. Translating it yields CASSFPANYEQYF.

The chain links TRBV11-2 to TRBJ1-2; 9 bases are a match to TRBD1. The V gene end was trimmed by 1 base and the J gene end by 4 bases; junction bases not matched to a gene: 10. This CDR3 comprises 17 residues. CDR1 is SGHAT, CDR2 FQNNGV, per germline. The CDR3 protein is CASSLVGGQGFSYGYTF. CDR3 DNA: TGTGCCAGCAGCTTAGTCGGGGGACAGGGTTTCAGCTATGGCTACACCTTC.

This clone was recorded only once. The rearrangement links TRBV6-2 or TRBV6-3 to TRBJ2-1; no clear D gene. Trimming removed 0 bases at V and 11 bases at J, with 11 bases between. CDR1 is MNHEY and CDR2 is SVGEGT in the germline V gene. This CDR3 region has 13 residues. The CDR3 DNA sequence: TGTGCCAGCAGTTACTCGATTTTTGGACAGCAGTTCTTC. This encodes CASSYSIFGQQFF.

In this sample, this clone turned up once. In DNA, the CDR3 is TGCGCCAGCAGCTCGGGACAGAAAGAGGAAAAACTGTTTTTT. It encodes CASSSGQKEEKLFF. The rearrangement links TRBV5-1 to TRBJ1-4, with 7 bases that match TRBD1. The V and J ends lost 3 bases and 8 bases, in that order; junction bases with no gene match: 7. The CDR3 is 14 residues long. Germline V gene lookup returns CDR1 SGHRS and CDR2 YFSETQ.

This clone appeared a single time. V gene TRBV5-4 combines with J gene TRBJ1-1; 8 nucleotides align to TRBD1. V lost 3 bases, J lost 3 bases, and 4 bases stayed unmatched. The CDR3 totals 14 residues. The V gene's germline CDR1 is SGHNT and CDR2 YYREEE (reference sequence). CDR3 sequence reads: CASSSDREDTEAFF. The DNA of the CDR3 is TGTGCCAGCAGCTCGGACAGGGAGGACACTGAAGCTTTCTTT.